This TCR beta chain was identified in a study of Tregs in tolerant kidney transplant recipients. Generated by immunoSEQ multiplex PCR, the TCRdb table keeps only in-frame clones and is missing some. The sample holds around 61,000 clones, 83% seen once. The CDR3 covers 17 residues. Germline lookup yields CDR1 LNHNV and CDR2 YYDKDF (reference sequence). V lost 1 base to trimming and J lost 8 bases, with 23 bases between them. Sequences were obtained from CD4+ T cells from blood. The rearrangement links TRBV15 to TRBJ1-2; D is undetermined. The clonotype originates from a human donor in good health. As DNA, the CDR3 is TGTGCCACCAGCAGAGGACGGACGGAGTCCCGACTTTCGGGCTACACCTTC. This codes for CATSRGRTESRLSGYTF.